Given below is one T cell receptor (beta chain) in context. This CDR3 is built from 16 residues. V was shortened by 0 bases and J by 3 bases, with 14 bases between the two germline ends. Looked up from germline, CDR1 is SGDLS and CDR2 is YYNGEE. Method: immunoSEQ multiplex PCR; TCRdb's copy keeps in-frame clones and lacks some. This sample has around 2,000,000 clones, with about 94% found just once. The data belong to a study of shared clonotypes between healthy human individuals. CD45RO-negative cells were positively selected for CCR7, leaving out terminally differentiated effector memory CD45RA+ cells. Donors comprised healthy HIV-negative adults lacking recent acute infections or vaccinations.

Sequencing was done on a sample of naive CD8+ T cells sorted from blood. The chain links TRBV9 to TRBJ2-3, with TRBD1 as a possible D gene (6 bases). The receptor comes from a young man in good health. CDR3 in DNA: TGTGCCAGCAGCGTAGACCAACAGGGCCGGACAGATACGCAGTATTTT. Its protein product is CASSVDQQGRTDTQYF.